This T cell receptor (beta chain) was observed in a study of blood T cells in healthy people across ages (dated by TCRdb to the mid-2010s). Describing the broader study: In model experiments, roughly one uniquely barcoded TCR beta cDNA molecule per two T cells was captured by template switching. Age-related changes in TCR beta repertoire diversity were measured in the study by deep sequencing normalized with unique cDNA molecular identifiers. The donors were split into four age groups: young (average about 15 years), middle-aged (39), aged (approximately 60) and long-lived (under 85). To avoid experimental bias, donors of different ages were spread randomly across the sequencing lanes. For two donors (one aged 18 to 30 and one aged 80 or older), the study analyzed two additional independent replicas of 1 million unique cDNA reads from the same blood draw. Summary of the overall study and its limitations: A strong correlation was found between observed TCR beta diversity and the percentage of naive T cells measured by flow cytometry. Because donor CMV infection status was unknown, age-related changes in expanded clonotypes were potentially confounded. Compared with the aged group, the long-lived group had more naive CD4+ T cells, fewer expanded clones and increased TCR diversity, a pattern suggesting age selection. Observed TCR beta diversity per million T cells fell roughly linearly with age, and a significant reduction was already apparent by age around 39. Conclusive comparison of naive and antigen-experienced compartments was prevented by the profiling of bulk unsorted PBMCs. Estimates of total diversity from one million sequenced T cells were regarded as lower bounds and underestimates.

As for this clonotype: The specificity of this receptor is unknown. Base qualities are not recorded, but no much larger clone differs from it by a single base.

The library was produced with 5' RACE. The instrument given in TCRdb is Illumina HiSeq 2500. A second PCR of about 6 to 12 cycles was performed with a sample-barcoded 5' primer and a J-beta primer mix. A unique molecular identifier was introduced onto each TCR beta cDNA molecule by a template-switch 5' adaptor carrying 12 random nucleotides. Each sample yielded at least 3 million CDR3-containing paired-end reads. First-strand cDNA was synthesized from all RNA with the Mint cDNA synthesis kit, primed by a TRBC-specific oligonucleotide. All cDNA was treated with uracil-DNA glycosylase and then went through a first 18-cycle PCR with the universal primers M1SS and BC2_uni_R. The paper's data handling went like this. Each sample was normalized by randomly selecting 1 million high-quality reads, each carrying a distinct molecular identifier. Reads sharing molecular identifiers were discarded rather than binned into consensus sequences. MiTCR, set to a Q25 quality threshold and the strictest error-elimination algorithm, was used for CDR3 identification, clonotype clustering and error correction. A nonparametric unseen species model with Euler transformation was used to estimate lower-bound total TCR beta diversity. Starting from the raw public reads, TCRdb applied fastp trimming at Q25, assembled clones with MiXCR and retained in-frame beta chains. CDR3 protein sequences are deduplicated, and each keeps its most common genes and DNA. The V and J calls shown here were made by TCRdb, not taken from the authors' results. The sample table lists 850,000 to 1,000,000 distinct CDR3 sequences, roughly 52% of them with a count of one. The ten largest clonotypes hold around an eighth of the sample.

The donors were roughly 39 Caucasian individuals from Russia, aged roughly 6 to 90 years, who were systemically healthy. Around 10 milliliters of peripheral blood were drawn from each donor into EDTA-treated Vacutainer tubes. Ficoll-Paque density-gradient centrifugation was used to isolate PBMCs, with at least 7 million per sample. Trizol reagent was used to extract total RNA from PBMCs, with at least 5.5 micrograms per sample. For every donor, an aliquot of PBMCs went through flow cytometry to measure the percentages of naive CD45RAhigh/CD27high T cells. The sequence was obtained from a man aged 25 to 45 in good health. Sequenced: blood.

This receptor has the CDR3 CASSYRRDGEQFF. The sequenced DNA: TGTGCCAGCAGCTACCGGCGGGACGGTGAGCAGTTCTTC. The sequence is built from TRBV11-1 and TRBJ2-1; the D segment could be TRBD2, given 6 matching bases. Based on the germline V gene (reference sequence), the CDR1 and CDR2 sequences are SGHAT and FQDESV. V is clipped by 4 bases and J by 9 bases, and the sequence between their germline boundaries is 13 bases long. The CDR3, cysteine through phenylalanine, is 13 amino acids long. The entry retains the CDR3 DNA only, 39 bases that are in frame from base 1.